This TCR beta chain was documented in a study of human T cells and chemical hapten exposure. Study-level results: TCRs above 1 in 1000 frequency stayed constant with DPC sensitization.

On this clonotype: Its specificity is not known.

TCRdb passed the RACE reads through MiXCR, listing each CDR3 protein once. Of 150,000 to 200,000 distinct CDR3 sequences listed, about 14% are singletons. This CDR3 has 15 amino acids. Per the germline V gene, CDR1 is SGHTA and CDR2 is FQGNSA. Trimming cost V 7 bases and J 2 bases; bases outside gene matches: 6. The time point was: patch test 1, 2 weeks after DPC sensitization. The treatment denotes: therapeutic diphenylcyclopropenone sensitization with weekly scalp DPC. This receptor was obtained from a woman in her 30s with alopecia areata. Some clones in this sample may be carry-over from other donors' samples. The input for sequencing was whole blood, taken in connection with sensitization to the hapten diphenylcyclopropenone (DPC). The genes are TRBV7-2 and TRBJ2-3, with 10 positions matching TRBD2. CDR3 coding DNA: TGTGCCAGCACGTGGACTAGCGGAGACACAGATACGCAGTATTTT. Amino acids: CASTWTSGDTDTQYF.